This T cell receptor (beta chain) was documented in a study of OX40 agonist ivuxolimab in advanced cancers. Study-level background: All patients had ivuxolimab intravenously every 2 weeks at 0.01 to 10 mg/kg. Prior anti-PD-1, anti-PD-L1 or anti-CTLA-4 therapy was allowed; 40% to 50% had some. General observations from the study: Within 6 weeks, CD4+ and CD8+ blood T cells expanded clonally at 0.1 to 3.0 mg/kg.

Researchers took blood at baseline, on cycle 4 day 1, and on cycle 7 day 1. As for this clone: The target antigen is unknown.

Sequenced by immunoSEQ multiplex PCR; TCRdb stores in-frame clones only, minus some. Among around 70,000 clones listed, about 82% were seen once. The material was CD4+ or CD8+ T cells sorted from blood, obtained in a trial of the OX40 agonist ivuxolimab. The clonotype comes from an adult with an advanced solid tumor such as melanoma, head and neck, liver or kidney cancer.

The chain's CDR3 is CASSQHNSQDSTDTQYF. The CDR3 nucleotides are TGTGCCAGCAGCCAGCACAATTCCCAGGACAGTACAGATACGCAGTATTTT. J is TRBJ2-3 and V is TRBV14; a weak D match, TRBD1 (6 bases). Germline V gene data show CDR1 as SGHDN and CDR2 as FVKESK. The CDR3 extends over 17 amino acids. Trimming cost V 3 bases and J 3 bases, with 19 bases left between them.